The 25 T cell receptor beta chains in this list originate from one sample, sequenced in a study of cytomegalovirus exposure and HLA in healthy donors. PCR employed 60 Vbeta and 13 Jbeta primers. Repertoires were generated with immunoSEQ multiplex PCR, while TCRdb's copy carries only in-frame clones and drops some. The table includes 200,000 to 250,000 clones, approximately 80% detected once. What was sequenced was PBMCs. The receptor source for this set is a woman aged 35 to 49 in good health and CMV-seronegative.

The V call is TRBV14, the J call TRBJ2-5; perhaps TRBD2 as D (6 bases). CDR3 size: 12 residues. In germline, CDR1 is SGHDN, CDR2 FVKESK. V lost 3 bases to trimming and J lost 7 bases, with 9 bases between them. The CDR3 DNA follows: TGTGCCAGCAGCCACGGGGAGGTGACCCAGTACTTC. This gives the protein CASSHGEVTQYF.

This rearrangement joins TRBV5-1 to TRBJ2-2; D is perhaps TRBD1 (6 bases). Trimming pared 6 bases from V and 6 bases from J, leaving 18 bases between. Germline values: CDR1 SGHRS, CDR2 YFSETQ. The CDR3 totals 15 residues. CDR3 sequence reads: CASTENTGSPGELFF. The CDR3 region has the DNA TGCGCCAGCACCGAGAACACAGGGTCCCCCGGGGAGCTGTTTTTT.

CDR3: CASRPLRASGDQETQYF. The CDR3 region has the DNA TGTGCCAGCAGGCCGCTACGCGCTAGCGGGGATCAAGAGACCCAGTACTTC. V gene TRBV28 combines with J gene TRBJ2-5; TRBD2 matches at 9 bases. The V gene's germline CDR1 is MDHEN and CDR2 SYDVKM. The CDR3 is made up of 17 amino acids. Losses at the gene ends were 6 bases for V and 2 bases for J; bases not matched to a gene: 13.

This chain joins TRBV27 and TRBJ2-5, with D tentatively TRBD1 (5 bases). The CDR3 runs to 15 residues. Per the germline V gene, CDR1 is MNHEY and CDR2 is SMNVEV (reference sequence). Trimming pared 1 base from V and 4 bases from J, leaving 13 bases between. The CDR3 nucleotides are TGTGCCAGCAGTTTATTTGCACAGGACGCAGAGACCCAGTACTTC. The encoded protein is CASSLFAQDAETQYF.

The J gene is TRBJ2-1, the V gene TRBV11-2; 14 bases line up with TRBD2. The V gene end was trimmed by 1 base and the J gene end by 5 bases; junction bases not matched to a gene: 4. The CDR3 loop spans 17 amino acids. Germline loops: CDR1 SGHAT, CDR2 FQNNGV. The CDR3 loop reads CASSLVGTSGGHNEQFF. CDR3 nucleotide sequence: TGTGCCAGCAGCTTAGTTGGGACTAGCGGGGGACACAATGAGCAGTTCTTC.

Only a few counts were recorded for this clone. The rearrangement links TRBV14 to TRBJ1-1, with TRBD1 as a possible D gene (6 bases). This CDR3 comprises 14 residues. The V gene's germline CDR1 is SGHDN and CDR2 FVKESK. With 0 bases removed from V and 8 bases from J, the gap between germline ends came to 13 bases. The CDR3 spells CASSQEYSGAEAFF. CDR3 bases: TGTGCCAGCAGCCAAGAGTATTCAGGGGCCGAAGCTTTCTTT.

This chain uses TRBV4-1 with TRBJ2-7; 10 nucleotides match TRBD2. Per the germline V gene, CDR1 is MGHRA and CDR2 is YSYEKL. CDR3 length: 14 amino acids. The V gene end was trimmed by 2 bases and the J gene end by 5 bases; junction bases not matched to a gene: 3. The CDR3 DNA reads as TGCGCCAGCAGCCAACTAGCGGGGGACGACGAGCAGTACTTC. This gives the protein CASSQLAGDDEQYF.

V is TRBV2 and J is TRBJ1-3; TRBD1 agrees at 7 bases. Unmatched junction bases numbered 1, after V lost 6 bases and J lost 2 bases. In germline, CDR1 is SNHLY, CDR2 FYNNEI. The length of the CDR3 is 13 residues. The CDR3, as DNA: TGTGCCAGCAGCGACAGGGCTGGAAACACCATATATTTT. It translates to CASSDRAGNTIYF.

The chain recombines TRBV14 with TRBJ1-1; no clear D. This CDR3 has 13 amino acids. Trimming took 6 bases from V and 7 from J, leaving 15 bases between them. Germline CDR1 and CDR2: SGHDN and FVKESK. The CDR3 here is CASSHFPGFEAFF. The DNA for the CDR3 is TGTGCCAGCAGTCATTTTCCGGGATTTGAAGCTTTCTTT. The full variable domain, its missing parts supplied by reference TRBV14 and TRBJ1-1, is EAGVTQFPSHSVIEKGQTVTLRCDPISGHDNLYWYRRVMGKEIKFLLHFVKESKQDESGMPNNRFLAERTGGTYSTLKVQPAELEDSGVYFCASSHFPGFEAFFGQGTRLTVV.

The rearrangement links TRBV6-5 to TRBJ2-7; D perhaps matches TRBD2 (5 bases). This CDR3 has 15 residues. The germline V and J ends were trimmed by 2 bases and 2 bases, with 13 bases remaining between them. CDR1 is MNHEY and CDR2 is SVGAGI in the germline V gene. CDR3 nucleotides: TGTGCCAGCAGTTACCGTGGAGTCGGGACCTACGAGCAGTACTTC. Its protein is CASSYRGVGTYEQYF.

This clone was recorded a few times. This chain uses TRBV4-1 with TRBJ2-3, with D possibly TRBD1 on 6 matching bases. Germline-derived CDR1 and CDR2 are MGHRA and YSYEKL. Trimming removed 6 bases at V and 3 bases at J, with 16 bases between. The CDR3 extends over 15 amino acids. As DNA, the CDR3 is TGCGCCAGCAGAAAGCGCAGGGGTCGTACAGATACGCAGTATTTT. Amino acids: CASRKRRGRTDTQYF.

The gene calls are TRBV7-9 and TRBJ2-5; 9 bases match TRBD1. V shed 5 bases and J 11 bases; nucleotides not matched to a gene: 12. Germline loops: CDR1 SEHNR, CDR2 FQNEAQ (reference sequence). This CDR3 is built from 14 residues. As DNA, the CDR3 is TGTGCCAGCAGCCCACGGACAGGGGTCGCGGAGCAGTACTTC. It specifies CASSPRTGVAEQYF. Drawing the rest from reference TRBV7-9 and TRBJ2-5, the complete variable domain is DTGVSQNPRHKITKRGQNVTFRCDPISEHNRLYWYRQTLGQGPEFLTYFQNEAQLEKSRLLSDRFSAERPKGSFSTLEIQRTEQGDSAMYLCASSPRTGVAEQYFGPGTRLLVL.

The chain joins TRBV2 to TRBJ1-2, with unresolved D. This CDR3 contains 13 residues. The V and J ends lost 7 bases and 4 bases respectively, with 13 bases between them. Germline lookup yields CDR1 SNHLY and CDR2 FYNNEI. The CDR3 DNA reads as TGTGCCAGCAACCTCCCTCCTAGCTATGGCTACACCTTC. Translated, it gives CASNLPPSYGYTF.

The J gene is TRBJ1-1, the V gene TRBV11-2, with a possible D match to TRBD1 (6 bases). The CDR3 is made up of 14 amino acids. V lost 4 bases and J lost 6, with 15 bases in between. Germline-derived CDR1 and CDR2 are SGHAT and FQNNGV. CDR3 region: CASSSVTGFPEAFF. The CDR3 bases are TGTGCCAGCAGCTCCGTTACAGGGTTCCCTGAAGCTTTCTTT. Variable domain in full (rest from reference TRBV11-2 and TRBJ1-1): EAGVAQSPRYKIIEKRQSVAFWCNPISGHATLYWYQQILGQGPKLLIQFQNNGVVDDSQLPKDRFSAERLKGVDSTLKIQPAKLEDSAVYLCASSSVTGFPEAFFGQGTRLTVV.

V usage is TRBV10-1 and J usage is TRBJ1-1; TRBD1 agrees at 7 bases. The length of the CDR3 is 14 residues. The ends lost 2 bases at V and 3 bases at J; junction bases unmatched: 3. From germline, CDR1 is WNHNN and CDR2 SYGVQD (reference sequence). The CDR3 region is CASSELRGDTEAFF. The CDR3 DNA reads TGCGCCAGCAGTGAGCTCAGGGGGGACACTGAAGCTTTCTTT.

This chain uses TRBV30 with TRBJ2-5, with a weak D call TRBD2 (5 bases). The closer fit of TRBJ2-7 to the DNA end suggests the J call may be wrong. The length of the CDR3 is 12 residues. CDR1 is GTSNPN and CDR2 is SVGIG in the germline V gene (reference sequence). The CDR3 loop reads CAWGGGGYEQYF. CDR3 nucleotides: TGTGCCTGGGGAGGCGGAGGCTACGAGCAGTACTTC.

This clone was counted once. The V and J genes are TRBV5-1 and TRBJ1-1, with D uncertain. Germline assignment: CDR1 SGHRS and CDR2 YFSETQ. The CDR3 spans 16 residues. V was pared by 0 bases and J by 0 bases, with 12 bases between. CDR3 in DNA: TGCGCCAGCAGCTTGGCCGGGCGGGGTATGAACACTGAAGCTTTCTTT. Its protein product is CASSLAGRGMNTEAFF.

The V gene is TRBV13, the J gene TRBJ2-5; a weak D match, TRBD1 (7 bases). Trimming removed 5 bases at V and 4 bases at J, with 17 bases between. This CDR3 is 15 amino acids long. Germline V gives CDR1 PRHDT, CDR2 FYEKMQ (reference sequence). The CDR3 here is CASSTTRQGGETQYF. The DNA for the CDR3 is TGTGCCAGCAGCACAACCCGACAGGGAGGAGAGACCCAGTACTTC.

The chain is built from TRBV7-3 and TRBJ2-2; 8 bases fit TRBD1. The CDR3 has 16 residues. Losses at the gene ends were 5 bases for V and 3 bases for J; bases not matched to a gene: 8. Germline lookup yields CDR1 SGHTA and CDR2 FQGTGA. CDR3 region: CASSPQGVQHTGELFF. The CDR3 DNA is TGTGCCAGCAGCCCACAGGGGGTACAACACACCGGGGAGCTGTTTTTT.

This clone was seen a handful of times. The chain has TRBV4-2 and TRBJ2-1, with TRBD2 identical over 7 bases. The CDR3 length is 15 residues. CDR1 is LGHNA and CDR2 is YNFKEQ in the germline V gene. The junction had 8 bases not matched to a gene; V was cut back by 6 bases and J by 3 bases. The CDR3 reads CASRLAGEIYNEQFF. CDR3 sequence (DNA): TGTGCCAGCAGATTAGCGGGCGAAATCTACAATGAGCAGTTCTTC.

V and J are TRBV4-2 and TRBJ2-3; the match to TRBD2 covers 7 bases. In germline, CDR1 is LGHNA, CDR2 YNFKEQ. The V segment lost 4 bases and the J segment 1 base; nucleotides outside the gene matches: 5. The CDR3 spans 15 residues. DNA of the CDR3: TGTGCCAGCAGCCGTGGGGGGGAAGGCACAGATACGCAGTATTTT. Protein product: CASSRGGEGTDTQYF.

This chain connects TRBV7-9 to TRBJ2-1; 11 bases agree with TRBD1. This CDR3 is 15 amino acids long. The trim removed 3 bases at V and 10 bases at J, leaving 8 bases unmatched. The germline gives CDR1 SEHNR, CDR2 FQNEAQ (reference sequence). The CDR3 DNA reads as TGTGCCAGCAGCTTCGGGGGACAGGGGGGTTTAGAGCAGTTCTTC. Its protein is CASSFGGQGGLEQFF.

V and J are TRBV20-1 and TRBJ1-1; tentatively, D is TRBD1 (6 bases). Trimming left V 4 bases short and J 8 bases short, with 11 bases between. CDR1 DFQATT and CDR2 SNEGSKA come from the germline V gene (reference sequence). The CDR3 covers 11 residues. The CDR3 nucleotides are TGCAGTGCTACCGACAGGAGCGAAGCTTTCTTT. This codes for CSATDRSEAFF.

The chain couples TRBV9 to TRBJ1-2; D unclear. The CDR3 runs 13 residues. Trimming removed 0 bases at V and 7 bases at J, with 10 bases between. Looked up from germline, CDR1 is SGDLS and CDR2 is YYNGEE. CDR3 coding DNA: TGTGCCAGCAGCGTAGAGACACGGCCTGGCTACACCTTC. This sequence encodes CASSVETRPGYTF.

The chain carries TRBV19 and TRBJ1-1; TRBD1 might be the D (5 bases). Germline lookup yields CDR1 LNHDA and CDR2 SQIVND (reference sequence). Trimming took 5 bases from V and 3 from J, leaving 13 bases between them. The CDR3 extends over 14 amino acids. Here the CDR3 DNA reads TGTGCCAGTAGTTTTGGGGCAGCCCACACTGAAGCTTTCTTT. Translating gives CASSFGAAHTEAFF. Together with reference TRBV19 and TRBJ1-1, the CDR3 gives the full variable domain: DGGITQSPKYLFRKEGQNVTLSCEQNLNHDAMYWYRQDPGQGLRLIYYSQIVNDFQKGDIAEGYSVSREKKESFPLTVTSAQKNPTAFYLCASSFGAAHTEAFFGQGTRLTVV.